The 8 T cell receptor beta chains reported below all come from one sample, sequenced in a study of T and B cells in COVID-19 patients (dated by TCRdb to about 2020). TRB repertoires were amplified using about 230-500 ng of genomic DNA isolated from blood. The sequencer was an Illumina MiSeq. Multiplex PCR with BIOMED2 TRB-A/B primer pools was used to amplify TRB rearrangements. The public reads were quality trimmed at Q25 with fastp and then assembled into clones with MiXCR by TCRdb, keeping productive beta chains. Each CDR3 protein appears once, grouped with its most common genes and DNA. The sample includes around 15,000 distinct CDR3 sequences, with 25% to 35% observed a single time. The ten most abundant clones make up roughly 1.2% of the sample. The sample comprised blood. These receptors came from a human donor who had recovered from COVID-19.

CDR3: CASSLARPDYGYTF. The CDR3 nucleotides read TGTGCCAGCAGCTTAGCGCGGCCGGACTATGGCTACACCTTC. The rearrangement uses TRBV7-2 and TRBJ1-2; no definite D call. The germline V and J ends were trimmed by 0 bases and 3 bases, with 8 bases remaining between them. Per germline, CDR1 SGHTA and CDR2 FQGNSA. The CDR3 covers 14 residues.

The rearrangement joins TRBV19 to TRBJ2-6, with D possibly matching TRBD1 (5 bases). The CDR3 loop spans 14 amino acids. V gave up 6 bases and J gave up 4 bases, with 10 bases separating them. Looked up from germline, CDR1 is LNHDA and CDR2 is SQIVND (reference sequence). This CDR3 reads CASRRGGGANVLTF. In nucleotides, the CDR3 is TGTGCCAGTAGAAGGGGCGGAGGGGCCAACGTCCTGACTTTC.

This chain links TRBV5-4 with TRBJ2-1; D is uncertain. This CDR3 contains 13 residues. Germline V gives CDR1 SGHNT, CDR2 YYREEE (reference sequence). Trimming took 0 bases from V and 4 from J, leaving 5 bases between them. CDR3 amino acids: CASSLERYNEQFF. In DNA, the CDR3 is TGTGCCAGCAGCTTGGAACGTTACAATGAGCAGTTCTTC.

The V call is TRBV5-1, the J call TRBJ2-7, with TRBD1 identical over 9 bases. J gave up 3 bases and V 4 bases, and 5 bases lay outside the gene matches. There are 14 residues in the CDR3. Looked up from germline, CDR1 is SGHRS and CDR2 is YFSETQ. In DNA form, the CDR3 reads TGCGCCAGCAGCACCGGGACAGGGTACTACGAGCAGTACTTC. Translating gives CASSTGTGYYEQYF.

The chain joins TRBV5-6 to TRBJ1-4; D is perhaps TRBD1 (6 bases). The CDR3 has 15 amino acids. The V gene lost 3 bases and the J gene lost 5 bases, with 14 bases spanning the gap. Germline V gives CDR1 SGHDT, CDR2 YYEEEE. The CDR3: CASSWGQLENEKLFF. The CDR3 region has the DNA TGTGCCAGCAGCTGGGGGCAGTTAGAGAATGAAAAACTGTTTTTT. Supplemented by reference TRBV5-6 and TRBJ1-4, the full variable domain reads DAGVTQSPTHLIKTRGQQVTLRCSPKSGHDTVSWYQQALGQGPQFIFQYYEEEERQRGNFPDRFSGHQFPNYSSELNVNALLLGDSALYLCASSWGQLENEKLFFGSGTQLSVL.

This chain joins TRBV30 and TRBJ2-5, with D possibly matching TRBD2 (7 bases). The V end was cut by 0 bases, the J end by 4 bases, with 12 bases between. The germline gives CDR1 GTSNPN, CDR2 SVGIG (reference sequence). The length of the CDR3 is 14 residues. This CDR3 reads CAWSVRGAGETQYF. The CDR3 DNA is TGTGCCTGGAGTGTACGGGGGGCCGGAGAGACCCAGTACTTC.

The chain is built from TRBV20-1 and TRBJ2-1; D uncertain. CDR3 length equals 16 residues. CDR1 and CDR2 from the germline V gene are DFQATT and SNEGSKA (reference sequence). The V end was cut by 6 bases, the J end by 6 bases, with 24 bases between. The CDR3, as DNA: TGCAGTGCCTCGCGCGTCAATCTCGTAGTCGGCAATGAGCAGTTCTTC. Translating gives CSASRVNLVVGNEQFF.

The chain carries TRBV7-6 and TRBJ1-6; TRBD1 might be the D (6 bases). The germline V gene encodes CDR1 SGHVS and CDR2 FNYEAQ. CDR3 length equals 16 residues. V lost 1 base, J lost 9 bases, and 16 bases lay in between. The CDR3 nucleotides read TGTGCCAGCAGCTTAGGGGCACAGGGCGGAGGTTCACCCCTCCACTTT. This translates into CASSLGAQGGGSPLHF.